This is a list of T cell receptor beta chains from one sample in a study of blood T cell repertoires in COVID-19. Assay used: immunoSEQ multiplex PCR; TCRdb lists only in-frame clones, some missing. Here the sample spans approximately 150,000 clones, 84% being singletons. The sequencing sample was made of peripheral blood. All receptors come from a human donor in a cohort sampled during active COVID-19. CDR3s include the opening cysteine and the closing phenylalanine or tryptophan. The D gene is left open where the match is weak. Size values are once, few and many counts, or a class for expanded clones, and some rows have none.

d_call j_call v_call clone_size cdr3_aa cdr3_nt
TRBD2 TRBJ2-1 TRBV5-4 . CASSFKAGSSYNEQFF TGTGCCAGCAGCTTCAAAGCGGGGAGCTCCTACAATGAGCAGTTCTTC
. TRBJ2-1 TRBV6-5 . CASSQQLWGGNEQFF TGTGCCAGCAGTCAACAGCTCTGGGGCGGCAATGAGCAGTTCTTC
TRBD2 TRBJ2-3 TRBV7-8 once CASSSRTSGGTDTQYF TGTGCCAGCAGCTCCCGGACTAGCGGAGGCACAGATACGCAGTATTTT
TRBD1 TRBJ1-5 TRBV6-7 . CASSRDSFNQPQHF TGTGCCAGCAGCCGGGACAGCTTTAATCAGCCCCAGCATTTT
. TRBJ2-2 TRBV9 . CASSVEGGIANTGELFF TGTGCCAGCAGCGTTGAAGGAGGAATCGCGAACACCGGGGAGCTGTTTTTT
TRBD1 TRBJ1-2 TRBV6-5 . CASRKGQGIYGYTF TGTGCCAGCAGGAAGGGACAGGGTATCTATGGCTACACCTTC
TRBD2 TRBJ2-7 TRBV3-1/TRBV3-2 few CASTLGAGGRGYEQYF TGTGCCAGCACCCTAGGAGCGGGGGGTAGGGGATACGAGCAGTACTTC
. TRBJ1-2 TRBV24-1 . CATSGGGTNGYTF TGTGCCACCAGCGGCGGGGGTACAAATGGCTACACCTTC
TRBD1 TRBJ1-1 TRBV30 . CAWNKRDRGSGNTEAFF TGTGCCTGGAATAAAAGGGACAGGGGCTCGGGAAACACTGAAGCTTTCTTT
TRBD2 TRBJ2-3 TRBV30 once CAWSPGLAPLTQYF TGTGCCTGGAGTCCGGGACTAGCCCCGCTTACGCAGTATTTT
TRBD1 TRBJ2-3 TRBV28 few CASSTGQHTDTQYF TGTGCCAGCTCTACGGGACAGCACACAGATACGCAGTATTTT
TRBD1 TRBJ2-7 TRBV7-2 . CASSSSGQATYEQYF TGTGCCAGCAGCTCTTCTGGACAGGCCACCTACGAGCAGTACTTC
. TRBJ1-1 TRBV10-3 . CAITEHQGTEAFF TGTGCCATCACCGAACACCAGGGAACTGAAGCTTTCTTT
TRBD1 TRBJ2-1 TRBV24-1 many CATSDPGQGAREQFF TGTGCCACCAGTGATCCGGGACAGGGGGCGCGAGAGCAGTTCTTC
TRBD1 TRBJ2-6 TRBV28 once CAAGQGGSGANVLTF TGTGCCGCAGGACAGGGGGGCTCTGGGGCCAACGTCCTGACTTTC
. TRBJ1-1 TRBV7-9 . CASSTRSYWGDTEAFF TGTGCCAGCAGCACTCGATCCTACTGGGGGGACACTGAAGCTTTCTTT
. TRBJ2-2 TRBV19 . CASSGGPWNTGELFF TGTGCCAGTAGCGGGGGACCCTGGAACACCGGGGAGCTGTTTTTT
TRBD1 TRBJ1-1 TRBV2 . CASSDNRGNTEAFF TGTGCCAGCAGTGATAACAGGGGGAACACTGAAGCTTTCTTT
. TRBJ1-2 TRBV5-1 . CASSLSVRSRGKTYGYTF TGCGCCAGCAGCTTGTCAGTTCGGTCTAGGGGGAAAACTTATGGCTACACCTTC
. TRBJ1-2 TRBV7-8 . CASSPLSGVSGYTF TGTGCCAGCAGCCCACTCTCAGGGGTCAGTGGCTACACCTTC
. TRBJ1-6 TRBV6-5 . CASSGGQNNSPLHF TGTGCCAGCAGCGGGGGGCAGAATAATTCACCCCTCCACTTT
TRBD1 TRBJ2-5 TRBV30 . CALTGGAETQYF TGTGCCTTGACAGGGGGCGCTGAGACCCAGTACTTC
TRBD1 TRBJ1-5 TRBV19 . CASSWDSEGPQHF TGTGCCAGTAGTTGGGACAGCGAGGGGCCCCAGCATTTT
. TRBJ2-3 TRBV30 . CALRGFGTDTQYF TGTGCCCTTCGAGGGTTTGGCACAGATACGCAGTATTTT
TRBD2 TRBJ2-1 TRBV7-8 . CASSLAGRDEQFF TGTGCCAGCAGCTTAGCGGGGAGGGATGAGCAGTTCTTC
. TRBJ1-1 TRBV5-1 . CASSFVTGDPNTEAFF TGCGCCAGCAGCTTCGTGACGGGGGACCCGAACACTGAAGCTTTCTTT
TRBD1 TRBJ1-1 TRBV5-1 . CASSFTTRDRVPEAFF TGCGCCAGCAGCTTTACTACCCGGGACAGGGTACCTGAAGCTTTCTTT
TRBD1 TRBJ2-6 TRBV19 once CASSQDRPGANVLTF TGTGCCAGTAGTCAGGACAGGCCTGGGGCCAACGTCCTGACTTTC
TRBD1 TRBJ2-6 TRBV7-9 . CASHGTGIGGANVLTF TGTGCCAGCCACGGGACAGGGATTGGTGGGGCCAACGTCCTGACTTTC
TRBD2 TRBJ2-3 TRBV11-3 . CASSLGGISTDTQYF TGTGCCAGCAGCTTGGGGGGGATAAGCACAGATACGCAGTATTTT
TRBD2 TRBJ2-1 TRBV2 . CASSLAGTYYNEQFF TGTGCCAGCAGTCTAGCGGGGACCTACTACAATGAGCAGTTCTTC
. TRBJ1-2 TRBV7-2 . CASSLVNRFGSYGYTF TGTGCCAGCAGCTTAGTAAACAGGTTCGGGTCCTATGGCTACACCTTC
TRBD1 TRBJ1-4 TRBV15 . CATSRRQGATEKLFF TGTGCCACCAGCAGACGACAGGGGGCGACTGAAAAACTGTTTTTT
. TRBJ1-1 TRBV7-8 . CASRGGYREGDTEAFF TGTGCCAGCAGGGGAGGGTACAGGGAGGGGGACACTGAAGCTTTCTTT
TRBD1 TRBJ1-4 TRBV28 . CASRRTGRYEKLFF TGTGCCAGCAGACGGACAGGGCGGTATGAAAAACTGTTTTTT
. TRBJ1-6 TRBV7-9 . CASSRDESGSPLHF TGTGCCAGCAGCAGGGACGAGTCCGGTTCACCCCTCCACTTT
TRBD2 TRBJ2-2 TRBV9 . CASSAGLAGGWGGELFF TGTGCCAGCAGCGCTGGACTAGCGGGAGGATGGGGCGGGGAGCTGTTTTTT
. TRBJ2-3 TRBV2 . CASRRGEGTDTQYF TGTGCCAGCAGAAGAGGGGAGGGCACAGATACGCAGTATTTT
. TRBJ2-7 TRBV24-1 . CATSDFRGEQYF TGTGCCACCAGTGATTTCCGGGGCGAGCAGTACTTC
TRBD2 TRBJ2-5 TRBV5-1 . CASSQGTSGRGLETQYF TGCGCCAGCAGCCAAGGGACTAGCGGGAGAGGTTTAGAGACCCAGTACTTC
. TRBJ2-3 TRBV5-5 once CASTPLRDHTDTQYF TGTGCCAGCACCCCCCTCCGGGATCACACAGATACGCAGTATTTT
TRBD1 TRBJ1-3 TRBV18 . CASSNGQVNSGNTIYF TGTGCCAGCTCAAACGGACAGGTCAACTCTGGAAACACCATATATTTT
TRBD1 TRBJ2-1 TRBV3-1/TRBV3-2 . CASSRHDRAPYNEQFF TGTGCCAGCAGCCGACACGACAGGGCCCCCTACAATGAGCAGTTCTTC
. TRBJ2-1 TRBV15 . CATTNPRGFPNEQFF TGTGCCACCACCAACCCACGGGGGTTTCCCAATGAGCAGTTCTTC
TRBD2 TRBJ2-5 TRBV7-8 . CASSPRLAGGQETQYF TGTGCCAGCAGCCCCAGACTAGCGGGGGGACAAGAGACCCAGTACTTC
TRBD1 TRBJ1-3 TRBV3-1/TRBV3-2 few CASSQLYRQGSYSGNTIYF TGTGCCAGCAGCCAATTATATCGACAGGGGAGTTATTCTGGAAACACCATATATTTT